Here is one T cell receptor (beta chain) with its context. The antigen is not known. Germline trimming cut 5 bases from V and 4 bases from J; bases unmatched to any gene: 11. This CDR3 has 16 amino acids. Germline CDR1 reads SGHTA; CDR2 reads FQGNSA. This sample is part of a study of blood T cells in healthy people across ages. General study points: Fewer expanded clones and more diversity marked long-lived versus aged donors.

Then a second PCR, running roughly 7 to 11 cycles, was carried out with a sample-barcoded 5' primer and a J-beta primer mix. MiXCR, applied by TCRdb to the 5' RACE reads, yields one record per CDR3 protein. The profile shows some 860,000 distinct CDR3 sequences, around three fifths of them singletons. The sequence was collected from a man aged 35-49 years in good health. The sequencing sample was made of blood. The chain joins TRBV7-2 to TRBJ2-5, with 9 bases aligning to TRBD1. The CDR3 is CASSAVLQGAGETQYF. The CDR3 DNA is TGTGCCAGCAGCGCCGTCCTACAGGGGGCAGGAGAGACCCAGTACTTC.